This T cell receptor (beta chain) was found in a study of T cell repertoires in cytomegalovirus infection. As for the study in general: Public TCR beta signature analysis indicated the presence of both CMV infection and matching HLA type.

TCRdb reanalysed the reads using MiXCR and keeps one entry per CDR3 protein. Of some 250,000 distinct CDR3 sequences detected, 8% to 9.5% appear once; the ten largest clones hold about 15%. The CDR3 runs 11 residues. The germline gives CDR1 MNHEY, CDR2 SVGEGT. Trimming removed 5 bases from V and 11 bases from J, with 10 bases in between. This clonotype has ten or more counts. Antigen unknown. Notes on the study in general: Public TCR beta family frequency separated CMV-and-HLA carriers, including in an independent cohort. The ex vivo response was dominated by HLA-C-restricted CMV-specific TCR beta clonotypes.

The clonotype was recovered from a human donor in good health (CMV status not recorded). Some clones in this sample may be carry-over from other donors' samples. The chain combines TRBV6-2 or TRBV6-3 with TRBJ2-1, with a tentative D call TRBD2 (5 bases). Sequences were obtained from PBMCs. The CDR3 nucleotides read TGTGCCAGCAGTCAAAGACTACAGCAGTTCTTC. Its protein product is CASSQRLQQFF.